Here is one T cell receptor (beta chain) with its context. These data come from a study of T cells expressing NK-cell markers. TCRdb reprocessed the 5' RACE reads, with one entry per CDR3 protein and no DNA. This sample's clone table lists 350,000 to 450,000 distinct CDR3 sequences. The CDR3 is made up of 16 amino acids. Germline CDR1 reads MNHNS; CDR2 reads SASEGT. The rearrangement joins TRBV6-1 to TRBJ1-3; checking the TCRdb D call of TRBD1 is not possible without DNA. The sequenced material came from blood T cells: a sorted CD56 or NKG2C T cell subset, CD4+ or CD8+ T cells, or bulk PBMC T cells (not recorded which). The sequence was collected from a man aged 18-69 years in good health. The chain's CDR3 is CASSEGGMSSGNTIYF.